Only a few counts were recorded for the clone carrying this T cell receptor beta chain. Its specificity is unknown. The data were taken from a study of vaccination and CD4 T cells after COVID-19. The CDR3 sequence is 14 residues long. Germline V CDR1 and CDR2: MNHNS, SASEGT. V lost 7 bases and J lost 10; bases outside the gene matches: 9. Sequenced with the Oncomine TCR Beta short-read assay was DNA taken from cultured CD4+ T cells. TCRdb fed the PCR reads into MiXCR, producing one record per CDR3 protein. In the table there are thousands of distinct CDR3 sequences, roughly 35% of which are singletons. As for treatment: roughly nine-day PBMC culture with coronavirus spike peptide pools or control peptides (ViraFEST assay). The unexposed donor provided CD4+ T cells, which were taken before the COVID-19 pandemic (2011-2018).

The specimen sequenced was CD4+ T cells from blood, cultured in vitro. This chain uses TRBV6-1 with TRBJ1-6; 8 bases map to TRBD1. This TCR was sampled from a human donor in good health. CDR3 bases: TGTGCCAGCAACTTCCAGGGGGCGGAATCACCCCTCCACTTT. Protein sequence: CASNFQGAESPLHF.